The 21 T cell receptor beta chains below all came from one sample that was sequenced in a study of shared clonotypes between healthy human individuals. This table comes from immunoSEQ multiplex PCR, and its TCRdb copy is limited to in-frame clones, with some not included. The sample comprises 550,000 to 800,000 clones, approximately 74% of which are singletons, and over 1.5% rests with the top ten. Sequenced sample: memory CD4+ T cells sorted from blood. Documented subset: CD45RA-negative fraction. Receptors originate from a woman in her twenties or thirties in good health.

J is TRBJ2-1 and V is TRBV30; 8 bases are a match to TRBD2. Germline V lookup: CDR1 GTSNPN, CDR2 SVGIG (reference sequence). The trim removed 0 bases at V and 4 bases at J, leaving 5 bases unmatched. The CDR3 covers 15 residues. The DNA of the CDR3 is TGTGCCTGGAGTGTACAACTAGCGGAATACAATGAGCAGTTCTTC. It translates to CAWSVQLAEYNEQFF.

The V call is TRBV28, the J call TRBJ2-3; the D call may be TRBD1 or TRBD2 (5 bases each). V was shortened by 5 bases and J by 8 bases, with 29 bases between the two germline ends. The V gene's germline CDR1 is MDHEN and CDR2 SYDVKM. The CDR3 has 18 residues. The CDR3 sequence is CASSTRDGNLMGDATQYF. In DNA form, the CDR3 reads TGTGCCAGCAGTACCCGGGACGGTAACTTAATGGGGGATGCTACGCAGTATTTT. The full variable domain, in which reference TRBV28 and TRBJ2-3 provide the parts outside the CDR3, is DVKVTQSSRYLVKRTGEKVFLECVQDMDHENMFWYRQDPGLGLRLIYFSYDVKMKEKGDIPEGYSVSREKKERFSLILESASTNQTSMYLCASSTRDGNLMGDATQYFGPGTRLTVL.

The chain is built from TRBV7-9 and TRBJ2-1; D tentatively reads TRBD1 or TRBD2 (7 bases each). Germline V gene lookup returns CDR1 SEHNR and CDR2 FQNEAQ (reference sequence). The germline V and J ends were trimmed by 5 bases and 5 bases, with 19 bases remaining between them. This CDR3 spans 16 amino acids. The CDR3 nucleotides are TGTGCCAGCAGCCCCGAGGGGGCTAGCGGAAACAATGAGCAGTTCTTC. This gives the protein CASSPEGASGNNEQFF.

The chain carries TRBV6-6 and TRBJ2-7; TRBD2 aligns across 11 bases. The germline V gene encodes CDR1 MNHNY and CDR2 SVGAGI (reference sequence). CDR3 length: 15 amino acids. With V trimmed by 8 bases and J by 1 base, 7 bases remained unmatched. CDR3 protein: CASELAGVRSYEQYF. The CDR3, as DNA: TGTGCCAGCGAACTAGCGGGAGTTCGGTCCTACGAGCAGTACTTC.

The V call is TRBV5-5, the J call TRBJ1-3, with 7 bases aligning to TRBD1. CDR1 and CDR2 from the germline V gene are SGHKS and YYEKEE (reference sequence). The J segment lost 4 bases and the V segment lost 4 bases, leaving 5 bases of the junction unmatched. CDR3 length equals 14 residues. The CDR3 DNA reads TGTGCCAGCAGCCCTGGGACAGACGGAAACACCATATATTTT. This translates into CASSPGTDGNTIYF.

The V and J genes are TRBV5-1 and TRBJ2-2, with a weak D call TRBD1 (6 bases). The germline CDR1 and CDR2 sequences are SGHRS and YFSETQ. V lost 10 bases and J lost 2, with 18 bases in between. This CDR3 has 15 amino acids. The CDR3 loop is CAQTDRKFNTGELFF. The CDR3 DNA follows: TGCGCCCAGACCGACAGGAAATTTAACACCGGGGAGCTGTTTTTT. Drawing the rest from reference TRBV5-1 and TRBJ2-2, the complete variable domain is KAGVTQTPRYLIKTRGQQVTLSCSPISGHRSVSWYQQTPGQGLQFLFEYFSETQRNKGNFPGRFSGRQFSNSRSEMNVSTLELGDSALYLCAQTDRKFNTGELFFGEGSRLTVL.

The J gene is TRBJ1-5, the V gene TRBV6-1; D remains unclear. The CDR3 sequence is 13 residues long. Germline V lookup: CDR1 MNHNS, CDR2 SASEGT. V lost 7 bases and J 3 bases, leaving 10 bases between the germline ends. The CDR3: CASMVQYNQPQHF. CDR3 in DNA: TGTGCCAGCATGGTACAGTACAATCAGCCCCAGCATTTT.

V gene TRBV10-3 combines with J gene TRBJ2-1, with 9 bases aligning to TRBD2. The V gene's germline CDR1 is ENHRY and CDR2 SYGVKD. This CDR3 has 17 amino acids. V gave up 6 bases and J gave up 3 bases; unmatched junction bases: 12. The CDR3 nucleotides are TGTGCCATCAGAGGCCAGAGGCGGGAGGGACTCTACAATGAGCAGTTCTTC. This sequence encodes CAIRGQRREGLYNEQFF.

The chain combines TRBV4-1 with TRBJ1-1, with D unresolved. CDR3 length equals 16 residues. The germline V gene has CDR1 MGHRA and CDR2 YSYEKL. Trimming cost V 4 bases and J 5 bases, with 20 bases left between them. This chain's CDR3 is CASSPRTTVRTTEAFF. CDR3 nucleotides: TGCGCCAGCAGCCCCCGGACGACGGTAAGGACGACTGAAGCTTTCTTT.

The genes are TRBV18 and TRBJ2-3; 9 bases align to TRBD2. V dropped 2 bases and J dropped 8; count of bases not matched to a gene: 8. Germline V gene sequence: CDR1 KGHSH, CDR2 LQKENI. The CDR3 sequence is 15 residues long. The CDR3 nucleotides read TGTGCCAGCTCACCATCACAAGCGGGAGGCAGTACGCAGTATTTT. It translates to CASSPSQAGGSTQYF.

J is TRBJ2-1 and V is TRBV5-1; weak D call: TRBD2 (5 bases). Germline-derived CDR1 and CDR2 are SGHRS and YFSETQ. Trimming stripped 3 bases from V and 15 bases from J, with 22 bases between. This CDR3 contains 14 residues. In DNA form, the CDR3 reads TGCGCCAGCAGCTGGGGAAGTACCGGGATTCATCCGTTCTTC. This translates into CASSWGSTGIHPFF.

V gene TRBV2 combines with J gene TRBJ2-3; the D is unclear. Germline CDR1 is SNHLY and CDR2 is FYNNEI. CDR3 length: 13 residues. Trimming took off 3 bases at V and 5 bases at J, with 9 bases between the two ends. The chain's CDR3 is CASSEEFLDTQYF. DNA for the CDR3: TGTGCCAGCAGTGAGGAGTTCTTAGATACGCAGTATTTT.

A word on this clone: In the same sample, other DNA sequences code for this CDR3. The genes are TRBV7-2 and TRBJ2-7, with D perhaps matching TRBD1 (6 bases). This CDR3 comprises 14 residues. The germline V gene encodes CDR1 SGHTA and CDR2 FQGNSA. The V and J ends lost 1 base and 0 bases respectively, with 7 bases between them. The CDR3 region has the DNA TGTGCCAGCAGCTTAGGACAGGCCTCCTACGAGCAGTACTTC. As protein: CASSLGQASYEQYF.

This chain joins TRBV4-2 and TRBJ2-5, with 10 bases lining up with TRBD2. The better agreement between TRBJ2-7 and the DNA end casts doubt on the J call. The CDR3 loop spans 16 amino acids. CDR1 is LGHNA, CDR2 YNFKEQ, per germline. As DNA, the CDR3 is TGTGCCAGCAGCCAAGATCCGTCTAGCGGGAGCAACGAGCAGTACTTC. It encodes CASSQDPSSGSNEQYF.

The CDR3 loop is CASGPGDSTDTQYF. DNA of the CDR3: TGCGCCAGCGGGCCAGGGGATAGCACAGATACGCAGTATTTT. The V call is TRBV5-1, the J call TRBJ2-3; possibly TRBD1 for D (6 bases). CDR1 and CDR2 from the germline V gene are SGHRS and YFSETQ. The CDR3 is 14 residues long. The V end was cut by 7 bases, the J end by 0 bases, with 12 bases between.

This rearrangement joins TRBV27 to TRBJ2-5; 14 positions agree with TRBD2. The J segment lost 9 bases and the V segment lost 4 bases, leaving 13 bases of the junction unmatched. Germline-derived CDR1 and CDR2 are MNHEY and SMNVEV (reference sequence). The CDR3 spans 17 residues. The CDR3 is CASSSTSGRVTVRAQYF. CDR3 bases: TGTGCCAGCAGTTCGACTAGCGGGAGGGTCACCGTTAGGGCCCAGTACTTC.

The chain carries TRBV4-1 and TRBJ2-3; 7 bases agree with TRBD2. Trimming removed 0 bases from V and 0 bases from J; junction bases left unmatched: 3. CDR1 MGHRA and CDR2 YSYEKL come from the germline V gene. The CDR3 sequence is 16 residues long. The CDR3 protein is CASSQDSGYSTDTQYF. The DNA of the CDR3 is TGCGCCAGCAGCCAAGATAGCGGGTACAGCACAGATACGCAGTATTTT.

The chain uses TRBV5-6 and TRBJ2-2; D remains ambiguous. Trimming cost V 0 bases and J 1 base, with 4 bases left between them. The CDR3 runs to 14 residues. CDR1 and CDR2 (germline): SGHDT, YYEEEE. In nucleotides, the CDR3 is TGTGCCAGCAGCTTGGGAGAGAACACCGGGGAGCTGTTTTTT. Its protein is CASSLGENTGELFF. Full variable domain (remainder filled in from reference TRBV5-6 and TRBJ2-2): DAGVTQSPTHLIKTRGQQVTLRCSPKSGHDTVSWYQQALGQGPQFIFQYYEEEERQRGNFPDRFSGHQFPNYSSELNVNALLLGDSALYLCASSLGENTGELFFGEGSRLTVL.

This clone came up a few times. The chain has TRBV6-1 and TRBJ1-2, with 8 nucleotides matching TRBD1. The trim removed 3 bases at V and 6 bases at J, leaving 9 bases unmatched. The V gene's germline CDR1 is MNHNS and CDR2 SASEGT. The length of the CDR3 is 15 residues. CDR3 residues: CASSDPNRGSHGYTF. The CDR3, as DNA: TGTGCCAGCAGTGACCCAAACAGGGGGAGTCATGGCTACACCTTC.

V is TRBV21-1 and J is TRBJ2-7. TRBV21-1 is reported as a pseudogene. The CDR3 has 15 amino acids. CDR3 in amino acids: CASSNRRTGLGEQYF. As DNA, the CDR3 is TGTGCCAGCAGCAACCGGCGGACGGGTTTGGGCGAGCAGTACTTC.

This clone was seen only once. The chain links TRBV2 to TRBJ1-1; 10 nucleotides agree with TRBD1. From germline, CDR1 is SNHLY and CDR2 FYNNEI. J gave up 10 bases and V 5 bases, and 16 bases lay outside the gene matches. The CDR3 runs to 16 residues. The CDR3 DNA reads TGTGCCAGCAGTTACCTCCCCGACAGGGGGCGATTTGGAGCTTTCTTT. Protein sequence: CASSYLPDRGRFGAFF. Together with reference TRBV2 and TRBJ1-1, the CDR3 gives the full variable domain: EPEVTQTPSHQVTQMGQEVILRCVPISNHLYFYWYRQILGQKVEFLVSFYNNEISEKSEIFDDQFSVERPDGSNFTLKIRSTKLEDSAMYFCASSYLPDRGRFGAFFGQGTRLTVV.